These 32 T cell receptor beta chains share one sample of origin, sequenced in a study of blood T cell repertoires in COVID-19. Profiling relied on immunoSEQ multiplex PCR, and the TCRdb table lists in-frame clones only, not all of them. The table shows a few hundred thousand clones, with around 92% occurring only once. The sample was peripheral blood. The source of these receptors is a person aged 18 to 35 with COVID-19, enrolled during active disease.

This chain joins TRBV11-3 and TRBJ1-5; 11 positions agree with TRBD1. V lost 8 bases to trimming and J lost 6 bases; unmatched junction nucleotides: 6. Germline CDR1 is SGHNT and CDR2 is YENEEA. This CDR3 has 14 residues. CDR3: CASGQGAMVQPQHF. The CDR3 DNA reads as TGTGCCAGCGGACAGGGGGCAATGGTTCAGCCCCAGCATTTT.

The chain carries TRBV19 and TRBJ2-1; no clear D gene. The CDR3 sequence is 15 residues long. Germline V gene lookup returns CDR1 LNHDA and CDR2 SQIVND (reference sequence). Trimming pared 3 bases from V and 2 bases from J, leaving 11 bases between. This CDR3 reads CASSMAGSAYNEQFF. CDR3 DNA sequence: TGTGCCAGTAGTATGGCCGGGTCGGCCTACAATGAGCAGTTCTTC.

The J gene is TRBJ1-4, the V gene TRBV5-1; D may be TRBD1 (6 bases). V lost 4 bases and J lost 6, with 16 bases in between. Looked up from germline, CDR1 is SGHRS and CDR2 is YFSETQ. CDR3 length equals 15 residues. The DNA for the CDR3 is TGCGCCAGCAGCGGTGCCGGGACACGGGATGAAAAACTGTTTTTT. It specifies CASSGAGTRDEKLFF.

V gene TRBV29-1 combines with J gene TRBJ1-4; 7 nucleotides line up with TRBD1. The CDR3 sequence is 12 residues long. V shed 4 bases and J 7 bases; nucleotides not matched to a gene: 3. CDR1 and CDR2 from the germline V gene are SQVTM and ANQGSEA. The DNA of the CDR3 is TGCAGCGTTGGGGACAGCCCTGAAAAACTGTTTTTT. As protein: CSVGDSPEKLFF.

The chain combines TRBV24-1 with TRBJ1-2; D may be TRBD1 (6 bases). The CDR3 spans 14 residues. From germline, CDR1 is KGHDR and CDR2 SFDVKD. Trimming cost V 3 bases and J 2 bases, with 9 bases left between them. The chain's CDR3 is CATSDRQGNYGYTF. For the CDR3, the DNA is TGTGCCACCAGTGATCGGCAGGGGAACTATGGCTACACCTTC.

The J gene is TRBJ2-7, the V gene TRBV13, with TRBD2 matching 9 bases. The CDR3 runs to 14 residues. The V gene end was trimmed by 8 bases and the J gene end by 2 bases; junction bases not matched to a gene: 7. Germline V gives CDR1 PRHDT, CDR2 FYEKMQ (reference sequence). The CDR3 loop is CASAWTSVPYEQYF. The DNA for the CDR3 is TGTGCCAGCGCGTGGACTAGCGTCCCCTACGAGCAGTACTTC. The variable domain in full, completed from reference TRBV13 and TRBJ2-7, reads AAGVIQSPRHLIKEKRETATLKCYPIPRHDTVYWYQQGPGQDPQFLISFYEKMQSDKGSIPDRFSAQQFSDYHSELNMSSLELGDSALYFCASAWTSVPYEQYFGPGTRLTVT.

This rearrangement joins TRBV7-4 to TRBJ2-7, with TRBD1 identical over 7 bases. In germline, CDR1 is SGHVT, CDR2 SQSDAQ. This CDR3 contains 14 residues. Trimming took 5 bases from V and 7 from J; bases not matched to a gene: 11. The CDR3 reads CASSPTQTGREQYF. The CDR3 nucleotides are TGTGCCAGCAGCCCCACCCAGACAGGGCGGGAGCAGTACTTC.

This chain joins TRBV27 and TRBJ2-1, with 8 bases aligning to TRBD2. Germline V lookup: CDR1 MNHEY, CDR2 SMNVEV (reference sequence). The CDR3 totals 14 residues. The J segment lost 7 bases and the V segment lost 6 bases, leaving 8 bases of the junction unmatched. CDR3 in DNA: TGTGCCAGCAGCCTACGGGGGGGTGCGAATGAGCAGTTCTTC. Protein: CASSLRGGANEQFF.

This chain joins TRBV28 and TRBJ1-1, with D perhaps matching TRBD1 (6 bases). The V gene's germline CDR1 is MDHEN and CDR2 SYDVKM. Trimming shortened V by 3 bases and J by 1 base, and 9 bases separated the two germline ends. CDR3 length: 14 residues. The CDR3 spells CASSFRGSNTEAFF. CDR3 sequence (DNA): TGTGCCAGCAGTTTCAGGGGTTCGAACACTGAAGCTTTCTTT. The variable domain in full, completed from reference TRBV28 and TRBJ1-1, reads DVKVTQSSRYLVKRTGEKVFLECVQDMDHENMFWYRQDPGLGLRLIYFSYDVKMKEKGDIPEGYSVSREKKERFSLILESASTNQTSMYLCASSFRGSNTEAFFGQGTRLTVV.

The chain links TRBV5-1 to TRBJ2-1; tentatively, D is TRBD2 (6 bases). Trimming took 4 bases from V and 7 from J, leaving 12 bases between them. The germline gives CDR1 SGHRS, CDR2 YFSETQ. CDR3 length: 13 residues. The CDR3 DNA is TGCGCCAGCAGCAACGGGACTTTGAATGAGCAGTTCTTC. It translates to CASSNGTLNEQFF.

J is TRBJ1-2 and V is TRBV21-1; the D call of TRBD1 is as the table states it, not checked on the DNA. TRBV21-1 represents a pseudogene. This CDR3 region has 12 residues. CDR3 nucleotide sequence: TGTGCCAGTAACAGGGCAGACTATGGCTACACCTTC. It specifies CASNRADYGYTF.

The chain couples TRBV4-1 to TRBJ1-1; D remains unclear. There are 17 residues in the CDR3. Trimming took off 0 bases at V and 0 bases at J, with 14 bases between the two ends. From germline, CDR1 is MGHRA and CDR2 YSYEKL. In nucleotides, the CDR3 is TGCGCCAGCAGCCAAGATAAAGGAGAGGACTTGAACACTGAAGCTTTCTTT. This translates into CASSQDKGEDLNTEAFF.

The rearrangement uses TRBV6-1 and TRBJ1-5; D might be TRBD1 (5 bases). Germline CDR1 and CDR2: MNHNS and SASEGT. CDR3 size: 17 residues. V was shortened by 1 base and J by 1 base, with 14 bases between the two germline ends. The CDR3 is CASSEVLTVSSNQPQHF. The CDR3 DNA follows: TGTGCCAGCAGTGAAGTCCTGACAGTATCGAGCAATCAGCCCCAGCATTTT.

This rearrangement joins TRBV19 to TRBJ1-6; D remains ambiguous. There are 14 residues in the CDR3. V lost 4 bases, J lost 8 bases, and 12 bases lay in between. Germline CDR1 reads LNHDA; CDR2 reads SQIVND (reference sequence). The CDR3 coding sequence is TGTGCCAGTAGTACTATTATTGGAGATTCACCCCTCCACTTT. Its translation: CASSTIIGDSPLHF.

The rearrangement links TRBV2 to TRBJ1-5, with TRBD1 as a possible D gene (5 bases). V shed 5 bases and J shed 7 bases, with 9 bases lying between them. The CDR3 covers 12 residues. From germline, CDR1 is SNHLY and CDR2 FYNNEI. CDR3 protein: CASSLQGQPQHF. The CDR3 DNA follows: TGTGCCAGCAGTTTGCAGGGCCAGCCCCAGCATTTT.

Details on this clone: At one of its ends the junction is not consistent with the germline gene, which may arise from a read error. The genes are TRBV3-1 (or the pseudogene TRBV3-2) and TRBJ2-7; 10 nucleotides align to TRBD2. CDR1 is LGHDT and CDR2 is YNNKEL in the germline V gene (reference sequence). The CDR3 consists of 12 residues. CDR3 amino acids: CASSLTSGMVWF. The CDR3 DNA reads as TGTGCCAGCAGCCTTACTAGCGGGATGGTTTGGTTC.

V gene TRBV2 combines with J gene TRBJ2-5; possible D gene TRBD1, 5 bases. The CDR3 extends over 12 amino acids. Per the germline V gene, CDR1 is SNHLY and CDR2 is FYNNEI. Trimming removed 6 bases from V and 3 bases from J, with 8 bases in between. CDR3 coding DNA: TGTGCCAGCAGAGGGGCAGAAGAGACCCAGTACTTC. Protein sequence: CASRGAEETQYF.

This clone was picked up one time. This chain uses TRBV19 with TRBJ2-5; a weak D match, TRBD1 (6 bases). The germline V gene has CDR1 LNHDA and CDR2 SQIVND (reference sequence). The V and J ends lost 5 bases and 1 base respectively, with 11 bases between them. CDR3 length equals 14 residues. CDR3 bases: TGTGCCAGTAGTGCTGGACAGTCCCAAGAGACCCAGTACTTC. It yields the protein CASSAGQSQETQYF.

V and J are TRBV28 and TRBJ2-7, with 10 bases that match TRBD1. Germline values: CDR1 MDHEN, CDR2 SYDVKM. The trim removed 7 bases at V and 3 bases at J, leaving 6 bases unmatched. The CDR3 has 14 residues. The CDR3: CASKSGQGYYEQYF. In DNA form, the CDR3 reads TGTGCCAGCAAATCGGGACAGGGGTACTACGAGCAGTACTTC.

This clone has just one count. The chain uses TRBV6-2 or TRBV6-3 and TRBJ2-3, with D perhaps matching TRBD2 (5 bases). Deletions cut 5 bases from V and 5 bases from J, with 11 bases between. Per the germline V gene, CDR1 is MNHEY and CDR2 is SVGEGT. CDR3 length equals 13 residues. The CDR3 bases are TGTGCCAGCAGTACCCGGACTGAAGATACGCAGTATTTT. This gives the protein CASSTRTEDTQYF.

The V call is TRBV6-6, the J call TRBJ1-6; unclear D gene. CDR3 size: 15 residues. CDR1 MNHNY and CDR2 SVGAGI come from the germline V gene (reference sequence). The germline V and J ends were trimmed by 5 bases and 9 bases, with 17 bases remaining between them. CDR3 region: CASSPASGGSSPLHF. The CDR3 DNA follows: TGTGCCAGCAGTCCCGCCTCGGGCGGGAGTTCACCCCTCCACTTT.

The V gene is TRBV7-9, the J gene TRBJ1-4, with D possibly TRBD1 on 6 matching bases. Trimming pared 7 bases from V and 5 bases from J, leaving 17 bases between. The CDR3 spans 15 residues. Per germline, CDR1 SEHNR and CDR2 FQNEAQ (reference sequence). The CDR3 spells CASTTTTGSNEKLFF. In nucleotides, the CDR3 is TGTGCCAGCACCACGACGACAGGCTCCAATGAAAAACTGTTTTTT.

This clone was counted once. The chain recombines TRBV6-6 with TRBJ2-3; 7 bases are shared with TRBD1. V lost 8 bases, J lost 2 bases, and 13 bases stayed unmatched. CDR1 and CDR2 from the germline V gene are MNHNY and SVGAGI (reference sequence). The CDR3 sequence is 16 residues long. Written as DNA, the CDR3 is TGTGCCAGCTCCCGGCCCCCCAGGGGGATCACAGATACGCAGTATTTT. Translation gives CASSRPPRGITDTQYF.

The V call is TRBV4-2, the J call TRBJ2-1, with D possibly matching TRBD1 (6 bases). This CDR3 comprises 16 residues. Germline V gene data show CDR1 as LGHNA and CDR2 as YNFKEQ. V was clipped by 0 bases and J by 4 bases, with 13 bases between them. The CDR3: CASSQEGGSVYNEQFF. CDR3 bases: TGTGCCAGCAGCCAAGAAGGGGGTAGCGTATACAATGAGCAGTTCTTC.

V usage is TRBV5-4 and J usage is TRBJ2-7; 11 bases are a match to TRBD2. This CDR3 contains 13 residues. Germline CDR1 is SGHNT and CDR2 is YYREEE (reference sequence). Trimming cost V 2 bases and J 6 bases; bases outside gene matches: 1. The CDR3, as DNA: TGTGCCAGCAGCTTCGGACTAGCGGGCGAGCAGTACTTC. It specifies CASSFGLAGEQYF.

CDR3 DNA sequence: TGTGCCAGTACCTCACTAGCGGGAGGCAACAATGAGCAGTTCTTC. Its translation is CASTSLAGGNNEQFF. This sequence joins TRBV19 and TRBJ2-1; 12 positions agree with TRBD2. After removal of 7 bases from V and 5 bases from J, the junction contained 6 bases not matched to a gene. From germline, CDR1 is LNHDA and CDR2 SQIVND (reference sequence). The CDR3 has 15 amino acids. Supplemented by reference TRBV19 and TRBJ2-1, the full variable domain reads DGGITQSPKYLFRKEGQNVTLSCEQNLNHDAMYWYRQDPGQGLRLIYYSQIVNDFQKGDIAEGYSVSREKKESFPLTVTSAQKNPTAFYLCASTSLAGGNNEQFFGPGTRLTVL.

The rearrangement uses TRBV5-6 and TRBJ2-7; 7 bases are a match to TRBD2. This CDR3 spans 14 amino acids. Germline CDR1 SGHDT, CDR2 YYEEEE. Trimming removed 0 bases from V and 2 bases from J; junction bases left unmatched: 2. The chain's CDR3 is CASSLAGTTYEQYF. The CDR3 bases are TGTGCCAGCAGCTTGGCAGGGACTACCTACGAGCAGTACTTC.

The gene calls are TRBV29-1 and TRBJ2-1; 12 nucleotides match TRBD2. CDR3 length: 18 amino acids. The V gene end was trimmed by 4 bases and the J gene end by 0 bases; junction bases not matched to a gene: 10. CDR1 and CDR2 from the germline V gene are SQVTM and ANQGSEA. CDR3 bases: TGCAGCGTTGTGGGACTAGCGGGCGCTCGAAGCTCCTACAATGAGCAGTTCTTC. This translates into CSVVGLAGARSSYNEQFF.

The CDR3 nucleotides are TGTGCCAGCAGCCCGCCGACACGAATCCGGGAAACTGAAGCTTTCTTT. Protein: CASSPPTRIRETEAFF. V and J are TRBV7-9 and TRBJ1-1; D is ambiguous. Trimming took off 5 bases at V and 5 bases at J, with 21 bases between the two ends. The CDR3 is 16 residues long. CDR1 is SEHNR, CDR2 FQNEAQ, per germline (reference sequence).

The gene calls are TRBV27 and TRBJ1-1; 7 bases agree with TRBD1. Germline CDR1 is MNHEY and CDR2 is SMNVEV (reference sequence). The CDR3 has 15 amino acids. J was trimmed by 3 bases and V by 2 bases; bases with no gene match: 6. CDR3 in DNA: TGTGCCAGCAGTTTAAGTCCAGGGGGATACACTGAAGCTTTCTTT. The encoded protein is CASSLSPGGYTEAFF.

CDR3 DNA: TGTGCCAGCAGCGAACAGGTCAATCAGCCCCAGCATTTT. It yields the protein CASSEQVNQPQHF. The chain couples TRBV5-5 to TRBJ1-5, with D possibly matching TRBD1 (5 bases). CDR3 size: 13 residues. Germline CDR1 and CDR2: SGHKS and YYEKEE (reference sequence). With 4 bases removed from V and 3 bases from J, the gap between germline ends came to 8 bases.

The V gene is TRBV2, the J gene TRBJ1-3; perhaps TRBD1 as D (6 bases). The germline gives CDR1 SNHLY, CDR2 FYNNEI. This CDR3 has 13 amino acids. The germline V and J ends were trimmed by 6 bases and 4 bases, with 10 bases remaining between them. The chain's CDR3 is CASRLRGGNTIYF. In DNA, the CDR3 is TGTGCCAGCAGGTTGAGGGGGGGAAACACCATATATTTT. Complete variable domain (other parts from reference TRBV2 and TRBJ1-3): EPEVTQTPSHQVTQMGQEVILRCVPISNHLYFYWYRQILGQKVEFLVSFYNNEISEKSEIFDDQFSVERPDGSNFTLKIRSTKLEDSAMYFCASRLRGGNTIYFGEGSWLTVV.